This T cell receptor (beta chain) was captured in a study of shared clonotypes between healthy human individuals (TCRdb year 2020). Notes on the research overall: A few men and a couple of women, aged 18 to 49 years, made up the cohort. Per donor, leukapheresis produced somewhere between about 0.94 and 10 billion PBMCs. Different laboratories and diverse techniques were used to prepare libraries and sequence TCR repertoires, to increase sequencing depth and limit assay-specific biases. For each donor, CD4 naive and CD4 memory were each given three plates, CD8 naive was given two plates, and CD8 memory was given one plate. The study deeply sequenced blood TCR repertoires of several healthy adults to estimate repertoire size and the extent of clonotype sharing between individuals.

Using the deep immunoSEQ assay, TCR CDR3 regions were amplified from genomic DNA by multiplex PCR. Genomic DNA extracted from each cell subset was distributed evenly over all wells of several immunoSEQ 96-well plates, and each plate served as one replicate. For sorted subsets, around 0.2 ug of genomic DNA, equivalent to some 30,000 T cell genomes, went into each replicate PCR. The purified libraries were quantified using a Qubit 3.0 fluorometer, sized with a Bioanalyzer 2100, and then quantified again using the KAPA Library Quantification kit. A separate single-read 150-cycle Illumina NextSeq 550 flow cell was used to sequence each immunoSEQ 96-well plate. Under the source paper's analysis protocol: Because only junctional sequences without quality scores were contained in the immunoSEQ output, filtering matching that applied to full-length reads could not be performed. To assign V/J genes and CDR3, sequences were annotated against IMGT germline references using PyIR, a Python wrapper for IgBLAST v1.9. Reads were removed for weak V/J assignments (E-value above 1e-6), missing CDR3, stop codons, out-of-frame junctions, or ambiguous translated residues. V3J clonotypes were defined as sequences sharing the same inferred V gene, J gene, and CDR3 amino acid sequence. Percentage overlap between repertoires was calculated by dividing the number of shared unique clonotypes by the size of the smaller repertoire. Three approaches were used to assess repertoire richness: RTK rarefaction, the Chao1 estimator, and Recon v2.1 estimates of unobserved clonotypes. OLGA was used to compute generation probabilities for all TCRbeta clonotypes that the gDNA method yielded from several donors. In its TCRdb copy, this immuneACCESS table keeps in-frame sequences only and misses some clones. Where compared with another copy, unresolved V genes explain less than half of these, and the others have no known cause. D and trimming come from the DNA, and the V and J calls and clone size come from that table. In this sample the table shows hundreds of thousands of clones, about 90% of which occur a single time. The ten top clones hold approximately 25% of the sample.

CD8 naive samples were CD45RO-negative cells positively selected for CCR7, giving a CD45RA+CCR7+ population that excluded TemRA cells. Donors were healthy HIV-negative adults with no recently reported acute infections or vaccinations. Every donor was a Caucasian adult living in Nashville, Tennessee, USA. After blood collection by leukapheresis, PBMCs were isolated using Ficoll-Histopaque density gradient centrifugation and then cryopreserved in the vapor phase of liquid nitrogen. Analytical flow cytometry was used to check the purity and quantity of each magnetically sorted T cell population. From each sorted fraction, genomic DNA was isolated and quantified by UV absorbance on a Nanodrop 2000c. Overall results and qualifications from the work: Pairwise subsampling led to the expectation that sequencing depth would affect the degree of clonotype sharing among donors. Larger estimated clonotype richness was generally found for naive subsets than for memory subsets. Sampling was limited to blood, and TCR repertoires in tissue likely differ from TCR repertoires in blood. The genetic and exposure-history diversity represented was limited by the small number of donors. Incomplete sequencing was indicated by rarefaction of sorted-subset datasets, despite the large sequencing depth. Clonotypes shared by all four sorted-subset donors showed higher generation probabilities than non-shared clonotypes. Across a few donors, roughly 5% of naive CD4, 3.5% of naive CD8, 2% to 2.5% of memory CD4, and 0.4% of memory CD8 clonotypes were shared.

V lost 0 bases and J lost 8 bases, and the count of bases not matched to a germline gene is 6. CDR3 length: 14 amino acids, cysteine to phenylalanine. CDR3 DNA is the only sequence kept; it has 42 bases, read in frame from the first base. CDR1 MNHEY and CDR2 SVGAGI were looked up in the germline V gene. As to this clone: Its antigen specificity is not known. Base quality data are lacking; no much larger clone is found one base away.

The sequencing input was naive CD8+ T cells sorted from blood. The intended sense of this specimen's cell subset or site label: CD45RA+CCR7+. The sequence was collected from a man younger than 45 in good health. The sequence links TRBV6-5 to TRBJ1-2; 7 bases in the junction line up with TRBD1. The CDR3: CASSYSSGTEGYTF. The nucleotide sequence is given as TGTGCCAGCAGTTACTCTTCTGGGACAGAAGGCTACACCTTC.